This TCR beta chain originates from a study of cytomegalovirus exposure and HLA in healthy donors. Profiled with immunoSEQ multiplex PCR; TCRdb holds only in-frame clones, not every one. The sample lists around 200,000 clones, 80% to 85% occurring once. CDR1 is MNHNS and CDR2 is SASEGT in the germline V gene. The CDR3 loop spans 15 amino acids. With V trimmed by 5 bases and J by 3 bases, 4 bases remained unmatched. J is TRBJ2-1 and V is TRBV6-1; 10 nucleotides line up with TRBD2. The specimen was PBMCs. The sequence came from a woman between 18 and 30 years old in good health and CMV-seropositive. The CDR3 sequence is CASSPLAGVYNEQFF. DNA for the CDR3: TGTGCCAGCAGTCCCCTAGCGGGGGTCTACAATGAGCAGTTCTTC.